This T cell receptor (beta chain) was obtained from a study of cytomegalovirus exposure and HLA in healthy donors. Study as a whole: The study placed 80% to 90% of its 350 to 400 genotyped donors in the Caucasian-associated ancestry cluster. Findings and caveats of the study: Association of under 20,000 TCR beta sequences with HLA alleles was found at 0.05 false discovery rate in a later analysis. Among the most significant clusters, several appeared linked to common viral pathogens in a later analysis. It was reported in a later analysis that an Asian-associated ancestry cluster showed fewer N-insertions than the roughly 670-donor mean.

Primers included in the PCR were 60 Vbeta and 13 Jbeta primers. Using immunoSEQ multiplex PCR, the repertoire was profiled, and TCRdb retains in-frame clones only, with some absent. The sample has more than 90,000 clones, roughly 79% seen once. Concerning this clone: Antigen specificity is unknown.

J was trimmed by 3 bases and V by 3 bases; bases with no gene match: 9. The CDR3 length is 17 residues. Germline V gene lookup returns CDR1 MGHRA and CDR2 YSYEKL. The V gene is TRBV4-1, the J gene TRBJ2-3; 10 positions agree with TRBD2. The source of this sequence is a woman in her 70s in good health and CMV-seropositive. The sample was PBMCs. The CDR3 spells CASSQDASGRGTDTQYF. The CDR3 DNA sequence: TGCGCCAGCAGCCAGGACGCTAGCGGGAGAGGAACAGATACGCAGTATTTT.